Given below is one T cell receptor beta chain in context. TCRdb itself ran the 5' RACE reads through MiXCR, one entry per CDR3 protein. The sample includes some 41,000 distinct CDR3 sequences, more than 20% seen only once; the top ten take about 7.2%. The CDR3 has 12 residues. Germline lookup yields CDR1 SGHRS and CDR2 YFSETQ. With 0 bases removed from V and 8 bases from J, the gap between germline ends came to 7 bases. The sample belongs to a study of spatial heterogeneity in lung cancer. Study-wide background: Alpha-chain sequences were consistently detected in smaller numbers than beta-chain sequences.

Time point defined: blood at routine non-recurrence follow-up after resection. The source is a female donor with early-stage non-small cell lung cancer. Sequencing used PBMCs, obtained at follow-up. V gene TRBV5-1 combines with J gene TRBJ2-3; possibly TRBD2 for D (5 bases). The CDR3 here is CASSLDEGTQYF. In nucleotides, the CDR3 is TGCGCCAGCAGCTTGGATGAGGGTACGCAGTATTTT. Combining the CDR3 with reference TRBV5-1 and TRBJ2-3 gives the whole variable domain KAGVTQTPRYLIKTRGQQVTLSCSPISGHRSVSWYQQTPGQGLQFLFEYFSETQRNKGNFPGRFSGRQFSNSRSEMNVSTLELGDSALYLCASSLDEGTQYFGPGTRLTVL.